The entry below describes one T cell receptor (beta chain). This specimen includes other DNA sequences encoding the same CDR3. Samples underwent the assay at deep level. The method was immunoSEQ multiplex PCR; TCRdb's version includes in-frame clones alone and lacks a portion of them. This table has about 1.1 million clones, 70% to 80% appearing once. The sample originates from a study of shared clonotypes between healthy human individuals. This CDR3 has 15 residues. Trimming removed 0 bases from V and 6 bases from J; junction bases left unmatched: 3. Germline-derived CDR1 and CDR2 are SGHRS and YFSETQ.

Sequences were obtained from memory CD4+ T cells from PBMCs. Regarding subset: CD45RA-negative fraction. The gene calls are TRBV5-1 and TRBJ2-1; TRBD2 matches at 10 bases. This TCR derives from a man younger than 30 in good health. Some clones in this sample may be carry-over from other donors' samples. The CDR3 region has the DNA TGCGCCAGCAGCTTGGGTCTAGCGGGAGTCAATGAGCAGTTCTTC. It specifies CASSLGLAGVNEQFF.